This T cell receptor beta chain was observed in a study of blood T cell repertoires in COVID-19 (dated by TCRdb to 2018 to 2020). Looking at the study overall: The collaborator samples originated in the United States, Italy and Spain and spanned the acute and convalescent phases of COVID-19. The material from the prospective study consisted of cDNA or gDNA derived from T cells, B-cell-depleted T cells, or PBMCs. Deeply sampled blood TCRbeta repertoires from subjects exposed to, actively infected with, or recovered from COVID-19 were included in the dataset. A freely available public database, intended as a resource for researchers studying the immune response to SARS-CoV-2, is where the repertoires were released. Samples came from the ongoing ImmuneRACE study (first 160 participants) plus 1,254 subjects from 6 global collaborators. The sample metadata nearly always contained a de-identified subject ID, COVID-19 status, age in years and sex. Where HLA class I and class II types were available, the types were taken from metadata supplied by the sample provider, not from assay-based typing. Broader findings and caveats from the paper: How much clinical and demographic metadata was included differed by source and by participant, and the metadata was provided uncurated.

Remarks on this clone: This receptor's antigen is unknown. There are no base qualities to consult, and no much larger clone falls within one base.

The immunoSEQ Assay, a bias-controlled multiplex PCR, was used to amplify TCRbeta CDR3 regions from genomic DNA. The source study handled its data this way. The number of nucleated cells in each sample was estimated from the amplification of reference gene primers within the assay. Sequence reads were collapsed and filtered to measure the absolute abundance of every unique TCRbeta CDR3 rearrangement. For each sample, productive Simpson clonality was calculated by taking the square root of Simpson's diversity index across productive rearrangements. The source is immuneACCESS, and TCRdb retained only in-frame sequences with V and J called. Part of the clones is not carried over; for the studies checked, unresolved V genes explain less than half of this, and the remainder is unexplained. V and J calls and clone size come straight from that table; D and trimming were deduced from the DNA. The sample table shows hundreds of thousands of clones, and over 80% are seen once. The ten biggest clones cover approximately 2.6% of the sample.

From its cysteine to its phenylalanine, the CDR3 spans 14 amino acids. Just the 42-base CDR3 DNA is kept, in frame starting at base 1. Sequences SGHTA (CDR1) and FQGNSA (CDR2) are obtained from the germline V gene. V and J are truncated by 1 base and 3 bases respectively, leaving an intervening sequence of 9 bases. The collaborating institutions used their own protocols to collect whole blood in K2EDTA tubes. For TCRbeta analysis, collaborator samples were shipped as frozen whole blood, as isolated PBMCs, or as DNA extracted from either sample type. The rearranged chain carries TRBV7-2 and TRBJ1-2; the D gene is possibly TRBD1, with 5 bases matching. The source of this sequence is a woman in her sixties or seventies with active or convalescent COVID-19. The sample consisted of peripheral blood. CDR3 reads: CASSLGAGHYGYTF. The DNA sequence is given as TGTGCCAGCAGCTTAGGGGCAGGGCACTATGGCTACACCTTC.